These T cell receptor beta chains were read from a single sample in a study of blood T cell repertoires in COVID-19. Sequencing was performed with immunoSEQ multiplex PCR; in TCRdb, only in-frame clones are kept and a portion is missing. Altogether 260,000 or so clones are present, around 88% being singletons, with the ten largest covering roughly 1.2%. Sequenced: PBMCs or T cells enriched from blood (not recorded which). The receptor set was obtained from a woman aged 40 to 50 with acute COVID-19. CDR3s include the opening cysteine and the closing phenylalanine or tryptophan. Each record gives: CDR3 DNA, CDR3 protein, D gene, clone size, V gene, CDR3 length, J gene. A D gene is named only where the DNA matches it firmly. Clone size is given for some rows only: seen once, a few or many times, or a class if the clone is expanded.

DNA: TGCGCCAGCAGCCAACCGACAGGGATTACCGGGGAGCTGTTTTTT
CDR3: CASSQPTGITGELFF
D: TRBD1
size: -
V: TRBV4-1
length: 15
J: TRBJ2-2

DNA: TGTGCCACCATCCCCTACCGGAGGCGGGGGACCTACGAGCAGTACTTC
CDR3: CATIPYRRRGTYEQYF
D: TRBD2
size: once
V: TRBV6-2/TRBV6-3
length: 16
J: TRBJ2-7

DNA: TGCAGCGTTTTCAGGGGTTGGGGCACAGATACGCAGTATTTT
CDR3: CSVFRGWGTDTQYF
D: -
size: -
V: TRBV29-1
length: 14
J: TRBJ2-3

DNA: TGTGCCATCAGGGGACAGGGAGCTGAAAAACTGTTTTTT
CDR3: CAIRGQGAEKLFF
D: TRBD1
size: -
V: TRBV10-3
length: 13
J: TRBJ1-4

DNA: TGTGCCAGCAGTTACGCAGGGGGCACCTCCTACAATGAGCAGTTCTTC
CDR3: CASSYAGGTSYNEQFF
D: TRBD1
size: -
V: TRBV6-5
length: 16
J: TRBJ2-1

DNA: TGTGCCAGTAGTAGGGGACAGGGGGTTTCACCCCTCCACTTT
CDR3: CASSRGQGVSPLHF
D: TRBD1
size: -
V: TRBV19
length: 14
J: TRBJ1-6

DNA: TGTGCCAGCAGCTCAACACGTTCTGGAAACACCATATATTTT
CDR3: CASSSTRSGNTIYF
D: -
size: -
V: TRBV7-8
length: 14
J: TRBJ1-3

DNA: TGTGCCAGCTCACTACCCGGGGGTAATTCACCCCTCCACTTT
CDR3: CASSLPGGNSPLHF
D: -
size: -
V: TRBV18
length: 14
J: TRBJ1-6

DNA: TGCGCCAGCAGCGGCCGGTCTTCCAGGGCCCAAGAGACCCAGTACTTC
CDR3: CASSGRSSRAQETQYF
D: -
size: -
V: TRBV4-3
length: 16
J: TRBJ2-5

DNA: TGTGCCAGCTCACCACAGGGGGCTAGCGGCACAGATACGCAGTATTTT
CDR3: CASSPQGASGTDTQYF
D: -
size: -
V: TRBV18
length: 16
J: TRBJ2-3